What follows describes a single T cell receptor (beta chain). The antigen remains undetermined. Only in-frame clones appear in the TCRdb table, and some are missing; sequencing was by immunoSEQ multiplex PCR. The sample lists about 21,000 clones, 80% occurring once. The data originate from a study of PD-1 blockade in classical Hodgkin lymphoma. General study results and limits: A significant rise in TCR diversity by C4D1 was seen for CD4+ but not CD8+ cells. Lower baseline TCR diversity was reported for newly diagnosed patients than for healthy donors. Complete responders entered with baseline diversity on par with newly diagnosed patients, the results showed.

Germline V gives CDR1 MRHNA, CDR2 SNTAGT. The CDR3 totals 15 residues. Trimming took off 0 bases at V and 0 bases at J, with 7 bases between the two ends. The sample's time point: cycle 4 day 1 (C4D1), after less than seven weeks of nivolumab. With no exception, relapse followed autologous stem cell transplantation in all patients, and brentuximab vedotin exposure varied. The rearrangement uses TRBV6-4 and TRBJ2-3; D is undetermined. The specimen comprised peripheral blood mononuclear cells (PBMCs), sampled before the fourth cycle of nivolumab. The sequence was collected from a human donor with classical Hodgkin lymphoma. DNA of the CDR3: TGTGCCAGCAGTGACTCAGTAGGTAGCACAGATACGCAGTATTTT. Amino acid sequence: CASSDSVGSTDTQYF.